This TCR beta chain was sequenced for a study of cytomegalovirus exposure and HLA in healthy donors. General study results and limits: An assumption of roughly uniform sequencing depth across donors underlay the presence/absence analyses. Previously analyzed data showed that most TCR beta V segments were productive at a frequency of about 90% or about 30%. TRBV6-2, TRBV6-3 and some other V segments were unresolvable in 87-base-pair reads. The classifier reportedly diagnosed cytomegalovirus status with high sensitivity and specificity.

The germline V and J ends were trimmed by 2 bases and 11 bases, with 16 bases remaining between them. CDR3 length: 14 residues. CDR1 and CDR2 (germline): MNHEY, SVGAGI. A multiplex PCR was run with 60 Vbeta primers and 13 Jbeta primers. Only in-frame clones appear in the TCRdb table, and some are missing; sequencing was by immunoSEQ multiplex PCR. The table lists 50,000 to 55,000 clones, about four fifths of them singletons, with approximately 2.3% in the top ten. In the case of this clone: The antigen remains undetermined.

The sample was PBMCs. The receptor comes from a boy aged 5-17 years in good health and CMV-seropositive. The V and J genes are TRBV6-5 and TRBJ1-5; TRBD1 might be the D (5 bases). The CDR3 reads CASSYGGGRETQHF. CDR3 sequence (DNA): TGTGCCAGCAGTTACGGGGGAGGGCGAGAGACCCAGCATTTT.